A selection of T cell receptor beta chains follows, all from one sample in a study of blood T cell repertoires in COVID-19. Data came from immunoSEQ multiplex PCR; TCRdb stores just in-frame clones and leaves some out. The sample consists of roughly 67,000 clones, approximately 95% of them appearing once. Sequencing was performed on peripheral blood. The receptors come from a man between 65 and 85 years old with active COVID-19. CDR3s include the opening cysteine and the closing phenylalanine or tryptophan. The order of the fields is CDR3 protein, CDR3 DNA, CDR3 length, V gene, J gene, clone size, D gene. A D gene is named only where the DNA matches it firmly. The size of a clone is reported for some rows only, either as once, few or many, or as a class for expanded clones.

CDR3: CASGGGRVSNQPQHF
DNA: TGTGCCAGCGGGGGGGGCCGGGTTAGCAATCAGCCCCAGCATTTT
length: 15
V: TRBV2
J: TRBJ1-5
size: NA
D: NA

CDR3: CASSSGTGNTGELFF
DNA: TGTGCCAGCAGTTCCGGGACAGGAAACACCGGGGAGCTGTTTTTT
length: 15
V: TRBV6-6
J: TRBJ2-2
size: NA
D: TRBD1

CDR3: CASRMTGAGNTIYF
DNA: TGTGCCAGCAGGATGACAGGGGCAGGAAACACCATATATTTT
length: 14
V: TRBV6-5
J: TRBJ1-3
size: NA
D: TRBD1

CDR3: CASSQRGTYGYTF
DNA: TGCGCCAGCAGTCAACGGGGGACTTATGGCTACACCTTC
length: 13
V: TRBV23-1
J: TRBJ1-2
size: NA
D: NA

CDR3: CASSMGQLRETQYF
DNA: TGTGCCAGCAGCATGGGACAGTTAAGGGAGACCCAGTACTTC
length: 14
V: TRBV9
J: TRBJ2-5
size: NA
D: TRBD1

CDR3: CASSKGGEHQPQHF
DNA: TGTGCCAGCAGCAAAGGCGGGGAGCATCAGCCCCAGCATTTT
length: 14
V: TRBV27
J: TRBJ1-5
size: NA
D: NA

CDR3: CASSLMGQGAAGNTIYF
DNA: TGTGCCAGCAGCTTAATGGGACAGGGGGCTGCTGGAAACACCATATATTTT
length: 17
V: TRBV7-2
J: TRBJ1-3
size: NA
D: TRBD1

CDR3: CASSSRGETQYF
DNA: TGTGCCAGCAGCTCCCGGGGGGAGACCCAGTACTTC
length: 12
V: TRBV12-3/TRBV12-4
J: TRBJ2-5
size: NA
D: NA

CDR3: CASSPRTGEGETQYF
DNA: TGTGCCAGCAGCCCCAGGACAGGGGAGGGCGAGACCCAGTACTTC
length: 15
V: TRBV7-9
J: TRBJ2-5
size: NA
D: TRBD1

CDR3: CASSDGQNGFYYGYTF
DNA: TGTGCCAGCAGCGACGGACAGAATGGGTTTTACTATGGCTACACCTTC
length: 16
V: TRBV11-2
J: TRBJ1-2
size: NA
D: NA

CDR3: CASSLGPGQGTSPLHF
DNA: TGTGCCAGCAGCTTGGGCCCAGGACAGGGGACTTCACCCCTCCACTTT
length: 16
V: TRBV5-8
J: TRBJ1-6
size: NA
D: TRBD1

CDR3: CASSLGTGVLNQPQHF
DNA: TGTGCCAGCAGTTTAGGGACAGGGGTCCTCAATCAGCCCCAGCATTTT
length: 16
V: TRBV28
J: TRBJ1-5
size: NA
D: TRBD1

CDR3: CASSLRTSGGADTQYF
DNA: TGTGCCAGCAGCCTACGGACTAGCGGGGGGGCAGATACGCAGTATTTT
length: 16
V: TRBV16
J: TRBJ2-3
size: NA
D: TRBD2

CDR3: CSASPGWTGDSGEAFF
DNA: TGCAGTGCTAGTCCAGGGTGGACAGGGGATTCGGGTGAAGCTTTCTTT
length: 16
V: TRBV20-1
J: TRBJ1-1
size: NA
D: TRBD1

CDR3: CASSPMGGTGELFF
DNA: TGTGCCAGCAGTCCGATGGGGGGCACCGGGGAGCTGTTTTTT
length: 14
V: TRBV4-2
J: TRBJ2-2
size: NA
D: NA

CDR3: CASSLGGGALFF
DNA: TGTGCCAGCAGCCTTGGGGGAGGGGCCCTGTTTTTT
length: 12
V: TRBV9
J: TRBJ1-4
size: NA
D: NA

CDR3: CASSRGRNYGYTF
DNA: TGTGCCAGCAGCCGCGGCAGAAACTATGGCTACACCTTC
length: 13
V: TRBV13
J: TRBJ1-2
size: NA
D: NA

CDR3: CASSEASPGELFF
DNA: TGTGCCAGCAGTGAAGCCTCTCCCGGGGAGCTGTTTTTT
length: 13
V: TRBV2
J: TRBJ2-2
size: NA
D: NA

CDR3: CAISEPSGTGTIGNYGYTF
DNA: TGTGCCATCAGTGAACCCTCCGGGACAGGGACCATTGGTAACTATGGCTACACCTTC
length: 19
V: TRBV10-3
J: TRBJ1-2
size: NA
D: TRBD1

CDR3: CASSREGATGELFF
DNA: TGTGCCAGCAGCCGAGAAGGGGCTACCGGGGAGCTGTTTTTT
length: 14
V: TRBV4-2
J: TRBJ2-2
size: few
D: NA

CDR3: CASQLGPAYGYTF
DNA: TGTGCCAGTCAGCTGGGGCCCGCCTATGGCTACACCTTC
length: 13
V: TRBV19
J: TRBJ1-2
size: NA
D: NA

CDR3: CASSNNRGPSPLHF
DNA: TGTGCCAGCAGCAACAACAGGGGGCCTTCACCCCTCCACTTT
length: 14
V: TRBV21-1
J: TRBJ1-6
size: NA
D: NA

CDR3: CASSLKTGEGNTIYF
DNA: TGTGCTAGCAGCTTAAAGACAGGGGAAGGAAACACCATATATTTT
length: 15
V: TRBV7-7
J: TRBJ1-3
size: NA
D: TRBD1

CDR3: CASSISVSYEQYF
DNA: TGTGCCAGTAGTATCTCCGTGTCCTACGAGCAGTACTTC
length: 13
V: TRBV19
J: TRBJ2-7
size: NA
D: NA

CDR3: CASLDRASGAADTQYF
DNA: TGTGCCTCCCTCGACAGGGCTAGCGGGGCTGCAGATACGCAGTATTTT
length: 16
V: TRBV10-3
J: TRBJ2-3
size: once
D: TRBD2

CDR3: CASSPGAQRHNQPQHF
DNA: TGTGCCAGCTCACCTGGGGCACAGAGGCACAATCAGCCCCAGCATTTT
length: 16
V: TRBV18
J: TRBJ1-5
size: NA
D: NA

CDR3: CSASVQGADTEAFF
DNA: TGCAGTGCTAGTGTACAGGGGGCGGACACTGAAGCTTTCTTT
length: 14
V: TRBV20-1
J: TRBJ1-1
size: NA
D: TRBD1

CDR3: CAIRADSLQETQYF
DNA: TGTGCCATCAGAGCCGACAGTCTTCAAGAGACCCAGTACTTC
length: 14
V: TRBV10-3
J: TRBJ2-5
size: NA
D: NA

CDR3: CASNYRIGSSDTQYF
DNA: TGTGCCAGCAATTACCGTATAGGGAGCTCAGATACGCAGTATTTT
length: 15
V: TRBV6-5
J: TRBJ2-3
size: NA
D: NA

CDR3: CASSDSGGVSQTQYF
DNA: TGCGCCAGCAGTGATAGCGGGGGGGTTTCCCAGACCCAGTACTTC
length: 15
V: TRBV5-1
J: TRBJ2-5
size: NA
D: TRBD2

CDR3: CASSRDRVSGNTIYF
DNA: TGTGCCAGCAGTCGGGACAGGGTGTCTGGAAACACCATATATTTT
length: 15
V: TRBV6-2/TRBV6-3
J: TRBJ1-3
size: NA
D: TRBD1

CDR3: CASSYSGTGNSPLHF
DNA: TGTGCCAGCAGTTACTCCGGGACAGGGAATTCACCCCTCCACTTT
length: 15
V: TRBV6-5
J: TRBJ1-6
size: NA
D: TRBD1

CDR3: CASSIYYSYEQYF
DNA: TGTGCCAGCAGCATTTATTATTCCTACGAGCAGTACTTC
length: 13
V: TRBV5-4
J: TRBJ2-7
size: NA
D: NA

CDR3: CASSQGQGIGSYNEQFF
DNA: TGCGCCAGCAGCCAAGGCCAGGGTATCGGCTCCTACAATGAGCAGTTCTTC
length: 17
V: TRBV4-3
J: TRBJ2-1
size: NA
D: NA

CDR3: CASRWGQGSNQPQHF
DNA: TGTGCCAGCAGGTGGGGACAGGGGAGCAATCAGCCCCAGCATTTT
length: 15
V: TRBV6-5
J: TRBJ1-5
size: NA
D: TRBD1

CDR3: CASSQEGQYEQYF
DNA: TGTGCCAGCAGCCAAGAAGGACAATACGAGCAGTACTTC
length: 13
V: TRBV4-2
J: TRBJ2-7
size: NA
D: NA

CDR3: CASSTGQGVGELFF
DNA: TGCGCCAGCAGCACGGGACAGGGTGTCGGGGAGCTGTTTTTT
length: 14
V: TRBV5-1
J: TRBJ2-2
size: NA
D: TRBD1

CDR3: CASSLVQGETEAFF
DNA: TGTGCCAGCAGCTTAGTTCAGGGGGAGACTGAAGCTTTCTTT
length: 14
V: TRBV7-8
J: TRBJ1-1
size: NA
D: TRBD1

CDR3: CASSEVAGGGYNEQFF
DNA: TGTGCCAGCAGCGAGGTAGCGGGGGGTGGATACAATGAGCAGTTCTTC
length: 16
V: TRBV2
J: TRBJ2-1
size: NA
D: TRBD2

CDR3: CASGLVTGTKNTEAFF
DNA: TGTGCTAGTGGTTTGGTAACCGGGACAAAGAACACTGAAGCTTTCTTT
length: 16
V: TRBV12-5
J: TRBJ1-1
size: NA
D: NA

CDR3: CASSVEGQGITGELFF
DNA: TGTGCCAGCAGCGTAGAGGGACAGGGAATCACCGGGGAGCTGTTTTTT
length: 16
V: TRBV9
J: TRBJ2-2
size: NA
D: TRBD1

CDR3: CASSQVSLSTGELFF
DNA: TGTGCCAGCAGCCAAGTTTCTCTAAGTACCGGGGAGCTGTTTTTT
length: 15
V: TRBV14
J: TRBJ2-2
size: NA
D: NA